These T cell receptor beta chains were read from a single sample in a study of T-cell reconstitution after alpha-beta-depleted transplantation in children. TCRdb called the PCR reads again in MiXCR, with one record for every CDR3 protein. The sample has nearly 400,000 distinct CDR3 sequences, roughly 20% seen once. The sample consisted of PBMCs from the stem cell graft donor, taken from the stem cell graft. These receptors were collected from a human donor who donated a stem cell graft to a child with acute myeloid leukemia. Each CDR3 is given with its conserved first and last residue. The D gene is left open where the match is weak. The size field is filled for only some rows; it gives once, few, many or a size class.

TRBD2 TRBJ2-1 TRBV3-1 . TGTGCCAGCAGCCAAGATCGAGGACTAGCGTCCGATGAGCAGTTCTTC CASSQDRGLASDEQFF
. TRBJ2-1 TRBV29-1 many TGCAGCGTTCCGGAGAGGGTCTCCTACAATGAGCAGTTCTTC CSVPERVSYNEQFF
. TRBJ1-1 TRBV20-1 many TGCAGTGCTTCATGGGGAGGGCGGACCGTTGAAGCTTTCTTT CSASWGGRTVEAFF
. TRBJ2-1 TRBV7-9 few TGTGCCAGCAGTAATATAGCTCGGCCCTACAATGAGCAGTTCTTC CASSNIARPYNEQFF
. TRBJ2-7 TRBV4-2 . TGTGCCAGCAGCCAAGAGTCTGAGCGGAGCTACGAGCAGTACTTC CASSQESERSYEQYF
TRBD2 TRBJ2-1 TRBV6-5 many TGTGCCAGCAGTTCGGAGGGGGGGACTAGCGGGTACAATGAGCAGTTCTTC CASSSEGGTSGYNEQFF
TRBD2 TRBJ2-1 TRBV6-2/TRBV6-3 . TGTGCCAGCAGTTACCCGTCTCGGACTAGCGATCTGTCCTACAATGAGCAGTTCTTC CASSYPSRTSDLSYNEQFF
. TRBJ2-1 TRBV2 few TGTGCCAGCAGTGAAGCCCCCGAGCAGTTCTTC CASSEAPEQFF
TRBD1 TRBJ1-5 TRBV29-1 few TGCAGCGTTGTTTCGGACAGGGCAGATCAGCCCCAGCATTTT CSVVSDRADQPQHF
. TRBJ1-5 TRBV20-1 . TGCAGTGCTATATTGACAGATAGCAATCAGCCCCAGCATTTT CSAILTDSNQPQHF
TRBD1 TRBJ2-1 TRBV12-3/TRBV12-4 few TGTGCCAGCAGTTTATCTTCGGGACAGGTCCTTTACAATGAGCAGTTCTTC CASSLSSGQVLYNEQFF
TRBD2 TRBJ2-3 TRBV5-4 . TGTGCCAGCAGCTTGGTAGCGGGAGGCCCCACAGATACGCAGTATTTT CASSLVAGGPTDTQYF
. TRBJ2-2 TRBV12-3/TRBV12-4 . TGTGCCACCTATATCCTGAACACCGGGGAGCTGTTTTTT CATYILNTGELFF
. TRBJ2-7 TRBV29-1 . TGCAGCGTTGAGACGGGCCCAGCCGACGAGCAGTACTTC CSVETGPADEQYF
. TRBJ2-2 TRBV12-3/TRBV12-4 few TGTGCCAGCAGTTTGCACGGGGAGCTGTTTTTT CASSLHGELFF
TRBD1 TRBJ1-2 TRBV20-1 . TGCAGTGCTAGCCCAGGACAGGGCCCGGGCTACACCTTC CSASPGQGPGYTF
TRBD2 TRBJ2-1 TRBV11-2 . TGTGCCAGCAGACCATCGGGGACTAGCGTCTACAATGAGCAGTTCTTC CASRPSGTSVYNEQFF
. TRBJ2-5 TRBV7-6 . TGTGCCAGCAGCCTGGACAAGTCGGAGACCCAGTACTTC CASSLDKSETQYF
. TRBJ1-4 TRBV6-1 . TGTGCCAGCTCGGACAGCTTCCGCAATGAAAAACTGTTTTTT CASSDSFRNEKLFF
TRBD1 TRBJ1-5 TRBV6-2/TRBV6-3 . TGTGCCAGCAGCAGACAGGGAGGGGGCAATCAGCCCCAGCATTTT CASSRQGGGNQPQHF
TRBD2 TRBJ2-7 TRBV4-3 few TGCGCCAGCAGCCAAGGGACTAGCGGGAGCGACGAGCAGTACTTC CASSQGTSGSDEQYF
. TRBJ2-7 TRBV29-1 many TGCAGCGTTGGCACAGGGGGACTACCTTCCAGCGAGCAGTACTTC CSVGTGGLPSSEQYF
. TRBJ2-3 TRBV20-1 many TGCAGTGCTAGATTCCGGGTCACAGATACGCAGTATTTT CSARFRVTDTQYF
. TRBJ1-4 TRBV7-9 many TGTGCCAGCAGCCCGGTAGACTCTAATGAAAAACTGTTTTTT CASSPVDSNEKLFF
TRBD2 TRBJ2-1 TRBV29-1 many TGCAGCGTTGAACGTATAGCTAGCGGGACCTACAATGAGCAGTTCTTC CSVERIASGTYNEQFF
. TRBJ1-5 TRBV28 . TGTGCCAGCAGTTTATTATCAAATCAGCCCCAGCATTTT CASSLLSNQPQHF
. TRBJ2-4 TRBV20-1 . TGCAGTGCTCACCCCGCGACTATAGCCAAAAACATTCAGTACTTC CSAHPATIAKNIQYF
. TRBJ2-5 TRBV28 . TGTGCCAGCAGTTCGGGGAGGAAGACCCAGTACTTC CASSSGRKTQYF
. TRBJ2-6 TRBV7-9 . TGTGCCAGCAGCCCCCCGGGGGCCAACGTCCTGACTTTC CASSPPGANVLTF
TRBD2 TRBJ2-2 TRBV20-1 . TGCAGTGCTAGAGATCTAGGACTAGCGAACACCGGGGAGCTGTTTTTT CSARDLGLANTGELFF
. TRBJ2-1 TRBV20-1 few TGCAGTGCTAGAGATGGGGGCCGGAATCGGAATGAGCAGTTCTTC CSARDGGRNRNEQFF
. TRBJ2-5 TRBV20-1 many TGCAGTGCTGTCCAAGAGACCCAGTACTTC CSAVQETQYF
. TRBJ2-7 TRBV7-2 many TGTGCCAGCAGCTTAGGGAGGACGGGGTACGAGCAGTACTTC CASSLGRTGYEQYF
. TRBJ1-1 TRBV12-3/TRBV12-4 . TGTGCCAGCACCCACATAGGGGTTAACACTGAAGCTTTCTTT CASTHIGVNTEAFF
. TRBJ1-1 TRBV9 many TGTGCCAGCAGCACGACAGCCAACACTGAAGCTTTCTTT CASSTTANTEAFF
. TRBJ2-1 TRBV7-8 few TGTGCCAGCAGCTTAGAGGTGTGGAATGAGCAGTTCTTC CASSLEVWNEQFF
TRBD2 TRBJ2-7 TRBV12-3/TRBV12-4 many TGTGCCAGCAGTTTAAGTGCGGGAGCGAGTGAGCAGTACTTC CASSLSAGASEQYF
TRBD1 TRBJ2-2 TRBV12-3/TRBV12-4 many TGTGCCAGCAGCCGTTCAGGGGGCGCAAACACCGGGGAGCTGTTTTTT CASSRSGGANTGELFF
. TRBJ2-7 TRBV10-2 few TGCGCCAGCAGTCCCTCCCATGGACGAGACGAGCAGTACTTC CASSPSHGRDEQYF
. TRBJ2-1 TRBV4-2 few TGTGCCATCCAGCCCCCAGGCTACAATGAGCAGTTCTTC CAIQPPGYNEQFF
. TRBJ2-7 TRBV4-2 . TGTGCCAGCAGCCAAGGGAACGGCCACCTCTACGAGCAGTACTTC CASSQGNGHLYEQYF
TRBD1 TRBJ2-7 TRBV20-1 many TGCAGTGCCAATAAGGGACAGACCTACGAGCAGTACTTC CSANKGQTYEQYF
TRBD2 TRBJ2-7 TRBV12-3/TRBV12-4 few TGTGCCAGCAGAAGAATGGGGGGGGGTTACGAGCAGTACTTC CASRRMGGGYEQYF
. TRBJ2-5 TRBV9 . TGTGCCAGCAGCGTAGGAGTGGGGGGGAGGACAGGCCAAGAGACCCAGTACTTC CASSVGVGGRTGQETQYF
. TRBJ2-7 TRBV5-1 few TGCGCCAGCAGCTTGGGTCCAGAGAGCCCAAACTACGAGCAGTACTTC CASSLGPESPNYEQYF
. TRBJ2-4 TRBV29-1 . TGCAGCGTTGAGGCCCTTTTTGGCTACATTCAGTACTTC CSVEALFGYIQYF
. TRBJ2-7 TRBV12-3/TRBV12-4 . TGTGCCAGCAGACCTGGACCCCTGGGGTCCTACGAGCAGTACTTC CASRPGPLGSYEQYF
TRBD2 TRBJ2-1 TRBV4-2 many TGTGCCAGCAGCCAAGACAACCGGGAGGGTTACAATGAGCAGTTCTTC CASSQDNREGYNEQFF
TRBD1 TRBJ2-2 TRBV29-1 many TGCAGCGTCCTGACAGGGGTCGGCACCGGGGAGCTGTTTTTT CSVLTGVGTGELFF
TRBD1 TRBJ2-1 TRBV24-1 few TGTGCCACCAGTGATTTTGGCCAGGGGGCTGCTGAGCAGTTCTTC CATSDFGQGAAEQFF
TRBD1 TRBJ2-6 TRBV20-1 . TGCAGTGCCCGGACAGGTCTCCGTTCTGGGGCCAACGTCCTGACTTTC CSARTGLRSGANVLTF
TRBD1 TRBJ1-4 TRBV5-1 few TGCGCCAGCCGGGACAGTAATGAAAAACTGTTTTTT CASRDSNEKLFF
. TRBJ2-1 TRBV5-5 many TGTGCCAGCAGCCAGGGACTTCCACCTTACAATGAGCAGTTCTTC CASSQGLPPYNEQFF
. TRBJ2-7 TRBV29-1 . TGCAGCGTTGATTCGGCCGAGAACTCCTACGAGCAGTACTTC CSVDSAENSYEQYF
. TRBJ1-5 TRBV20-1 . TGCAGTGCTAGGTGGCGGACGAATCAGCCCCAGCATTTT CSARWRTNQPQHF
. TRBJ2-3 TRBV4-2 . TGTGCCAGCAGCCACCCTGGGGAAGATACGCAGTATTTT CASSHPGEDTQYF
TRBD2 TRBJ2-7 TRBV20-1 many TGCAGTGCTAGTTCGCGACTAGCGGGAAGGTTGCTGTCTGAGCAGTACTTC CSASSRLAGRLLSEQYF